This TCR beta chain was retrieved from a study of T and B cells in COVID-19 patients. As for the study in general: Critical illness requiring mechanical ventilation or extracorporeal membrane oxygenation affected about 60% of the 20 active-infection patients. Of approximately 20 active-infection patients, 15 to 18 carried comorbidities linked to unfavorable COVID-19 outcome.

CDR1 and CDR2 from the germline V gene are SGHRS and YFSETQ. The CDR3 is made up of 15 amino acids. V was pared by 0 bases and J by 5 bases, with 11 bases between. TRB rearrangements were amplified by multiplex PCR with BIOMED2 TRB-A/B primers. Each CDR3 protein gets one entry after TCRdb re-called the multiplex PCR reads with MiXCR. The table records 7,000 to 9,000 distinct CDR3 sequences, roughly two fifths of them present only once. Each TRB amplification used about 250-550 ng of genomic DNA from blood. Input material: blood. The V and J genes are TRBV5-1 and TRBJ2-2; no clear D. This clonotype was sampled from a human donor with active COVID-19. This CDR3 reads CASSLDGQLTGELFF. The DNA for the CDR3 is TGCGCCAGCAGCTTGGACGGGCAGCTAACCGGGGAGCTGTTTTTT.